This T cell receptor (beta chain) is from a study of cytomegalovirus exposure and HLA in healthy donors. The overall study: Some 85 million unique TCRs, all from HLA-typed donors, were included in an early release of the data.

Each donor's status was that of a healthy bone marrow donor. Amplification used 60 Vbeta primers and 13 Jbeta primers. Profiling relied on immunoSEQ multiplex PCR, and the TCRdb table lists in-frame clones only, not all of them. The sample contains approximately 130,000 clones, 60% to 85% of which appear only once. The V gene's germline CDR1 is SGHAT and CDR2 FQNNGV. The trim removed 5 bases at V and 2 bases at J, leaving 3 bases unmatched. The CDR3 is made up of 15 amino acids. About this clone itself: Antigen: not known.

Study-wide findings and caveats: Across donors, sequencing depth was assumed by presence/absence analyses to be roughly uniform. Earlier findings revealed that most TCR beta V segments proved productive either about 87% or about 30% of the time.

The sample comprised PBMCs. V gene TRBV11-2 combines with J gene TRBJ2-3; 11 nucleotides line up with TRBD2. The receptor was isolated from a female donor in good health and CMV-seropositive. The CDR3 protein is CASSRLAGSTDTQYF. CDR3 DNA: TGTGCCAGCAGCCGACTAGCGGGATCCACAGATACGCAGTATTTT.